The rows below give T cell receptor beta chains drawn from one sample of a study of blood T cell repertoires in COVID-19. Clones were read by immunoSEQ multiplex PCR, and TCRdb kept only the in-frame ones, dropping some. This table has 110,000 to 150,000 clones, 70% to 85% appearing once. The source material was PBMCs or T cells enriched from blood (not recorded which). The receptors stem from a woman between 18 and 30 years old who had been exposed to COVID-19. Both conserved end residues are part of each CDR3. The D gene is left open where the match is weak. Not all rows give a size; the values are once, few, many and, for expanded clones, a class.

>TRBJ1-2|TRBV27|NA|NA
CASSLRGSPGYTF
TGTGCCAGCAGTTTAAGGGGATCGCCTGGCTACACCTTC
>TRBJ1-2|TRBV3-1/TRBV3-2|NA|NA
CASSQEGGAYGYTF
TGTGCCAGCAGCCAAGAAGGAGGGGCCTATGGCTACACCTTC
>TRBJ2-5|TRBV4-2|TRBD1|NA
CASSQDETGRGETQYF
TGTGCCAGCAGCCAAGATGAGACAGGGCGAGGAGAGACCCAGTACTTC
>TRBJ2-3|TRBV5-1|TRBD2|NA
CASSGELAGGDTQYF
TGCGCCAGCAGTGGGGAGCTAGCGGGAGGAGATACGCAGTATTTT
>TRBJ2-7|TRBV6-2/TRBV6-3|TRBD2|NA
CASSYLTSGPYEQYF
TGTGCCAGCAGTTACCTGACTAGCGGACCGTACGAGCAGTACTTC
>TRBJ2-5|TRBV6-2/TRBV6-3|NA|few
CASSRIHREWETQYF
TGTGCCAGCAGTCGAATACATCGGGAGTGGGAGACCCAGTACTTC
>TRBJ1-6|TRBV7-9|NA|few
CASSLSAGARYNSPLHF
TGTGCCAGCAGCTTATCCGCAGGGGCACGGTATAATTCACCCCTCCACTTT
>TRBJ2-7|TRBV27|TRBD2|NA
CASRLLAGEYEQYF
TGTGCCAGCAGATTACTAGCGGGAGAGTACGAGCAGTACTTC
>TRBJ1-4|TRBV10-1|NA|NA
CASSGKGGETPSKLFF
TGCGCCAGCAGTGGTAAGGGGGGGGAAACTCCTTCAAAACTGTTTTTT
>TRBJ1-3|TRBV19|NA|few
CASSIGGSISGNTIYF
TGTGCCAGTAGTATAGGAGGCTCTATCTCTGGAAACACCATATATTTT
>TRBJ2-7|TRBV19|TRBD2|NA
CATSTTSGPYEQYF
TGTGCCACCTCAACGACTAGCGGACCTTACGAGCAGTACTTC
>TRBJ2-6|TRBV19|NA|many
CASSIGGSGANVLTF
TGTGCCAGTAGTATCGGAGGCTCTGGGGCCAACGTCCTGACTTTC
>TRBJ2-2|TRBV7-9|NA|few
CASSLSSKGVGELFF
TGTGCCAGCAGCCTCTCCAGCAAGGGAGTCGGGGAGCTGTTTTTT
>TRBJ2-1|TRBV7-9|TRBD2|NA
CASSPTSGSSYNEQFF
TGTGCCAGCAGCCCGACTAGCGGGAGTTCCTACAATGAGCAGTTCTTC
>TRBJ1-2|TRBV24-1|TRBD1|NA
CATRDREPYGYTF
TGTGCCACCAGAGACAGGGAGCCCTATGGCTACACCTTC
>TRBJ2-7|TRBV5-4|NA|NA
CASSPEQNTYEQYF
TGTGCCAGCAGCCCGGAGCAGAATACCTACGAGCAGTACTTC
>TRBJ2-6|TRBV7-2|TRBD1|few
CASSLGQLDSGANVLTF
TGTGCCAGCAGCTTGGGACAGTTAGACTCTGGGGCCAACGTCCTGACTTTC
>TRBJ1-3|TRBV7-9|NA|NA
CASTSLVALSTGGNTIYF
TGTGCCAGTACTAGTTTGGTTGCTCTGTCTACGGGTGGAAACACCATATATTTT
>TRBJ2-3|TRBV5-1|TRBD2|NA
CASSIRLAGGPGPDTQYF
TGCGCCAGCAGCATCCGACTAGCGGGAGGGCCTGGCCCAGATACGCAGTATTTT
>TRBJ2-7|TRBV15|NA|NA
CATRPAGPLYEQYF
TGTGCCACCAGGCCAGCAGGGCCCCTCTACGAGCAGTACTTC
>TRBJ2-1|TRBV5-1|TRBD2|NA
CASSSLSSGRVTEQFF
TGCGCCAGCAGCTCATTATCTAGCGGGAGGGTGACTGAGCAGTTCTTC
>TRBJ2-2|TRBV18|NA|NA
CASSPQRENTGELFF
TGTGCCAGCTCACCACAGAGGGAGAACACCGGGGAGCTGTTTTTT
>TRBJ2-7|TRBV9|TRBD1|NA
CASSPSKGQVDEQYF
TGTGCCAGCAGCCCAAGTAAGGGACAGGTCGACGAGCAGTACTTC
>TRBJ2-3|TRBV18|TRBD2|NA
CASSPPGLAGPDTQYF
TGTGCCAGCTCACCACCGGGTCTAGCGGGTCCCGATACGCAGTATTTT
>TRBJ1-3|TRBV6-5|NA|NA
CASTPRGGDTIYF
TGTGCCAGCACCCCACGGGGGGGAGACACCATATATTTT
>TRBJ2-1|TRBV19|NA|NA
CASSIGWRFGSGEQFF
TGTGCCAGTAGTATAGGTTGGAGGTTTGGTTCCGGTGAGCAGTTCTTC
>TRBJ2-2|TRBV19|TRBD1|few
CASSIGQGATGELFF
TGTGCCAGTAGTATAGGACAGGGTGCCACCGGGGAGCTGTTTTTT
>TRBJ2-1|TRBV21-1|NA|NA
CASIHRDLEGYNEQFF
TGTGCCAGCATACACCGGGATCTTGAAGGCTACAATGAGCAGTTCTTC
>TRBJ2-7|TRBV2|NA|NA
CASTPRAGGKQYF
TGTGCCAGCACGCCGCGAGCGGGTGGGAAGCAGTACTTC
>TRBJ2-1|TRBV18|TRBD2|NA
CASSPRTTSGRWSNEQFF
TGTGCCAGCTCACCACGGACGACTAGCGGGAGGTGGAGCAATGAGCAGTTCTTC
>TRBJ2-7|TRBV6-8|NA|NA
CATPPGQSYEQYF
TGTGCCACACCCCCCGGACAATCCTACGAGCAGTACTTC
>TRBJ1-2|TRBV7-2|TRBD1|NA
CASSHGQGRTGYTF
TGTGCCAGCAGCCACGGACAGGGTCGTACTGGCTACACCTTC
>TRBJ1-1|TRBV6-2/TRBV6-3|NA|NA
CASSDPTGGYPEAFF
TGTGCCAGCAGTGACCCGACAGGCGGTTATCCTGAAGCTTTCTTT
>TRBJ2-3|TRBV30|TRBD1|NA
CAWSGGQGSADTQYF
TGTGCCTGGAGCGGGGGACAGGGGTCGGCAGATACGCAGTATTTT
>TRBJ2-7|TRBV28|TRBD2|NA
CASSLFTSGSRNEQYF
TGTGCCAGCAGTTTGTTCACTAGCGGGAGTCGGAACGAGCAGTACTTC
>TRBJ1-4|TRBV10-3|TRBD1|NA
CAISESSFIGTANF
TGTGCCATCAGTGAGTCAAGCTTTATCGGGACAGCCAATTTT
>TRBJ1-5|TRBV28|TRBD1|once
CASSLLAGGLGNQPQHF
TGTGCCAGCAGTTTATTGGCAGGGGGTCTAGGCAATCAGCCCCAGCATTTT
>TRBJ2-6|TRBV14|NA|NA
CASSLGGANVLTF
TGTGCCAGCTCCCTAGGTGGGGCCAACGTCCTGACTTTC
>TRBJ2-7|TRBV12-3/TRBV12-4|NA|NA
CASTTGVGQYF
TGTGCCAGCACTACTGGAGTGGGGCAGTACTTC
>TRBJ2-3|TRBV4-1|NA|NA
CASSQGFYSTDTQYF
TGCGCCAGCAGCCAAGGTTTCTATAGCACAGATACGCAGTATTTT
>TRBJ1-4|TRBV2|NA|NA
CASRRLGEGANEKLFF
TGTGCCAGCAGGAGGTTGGGGGAGGGGGCTAATGAAAAACTGTTTTTT
>TRBJ2-7|TRBV7-9|NA|NA
CASSNTGLSYEQYF
TGTGCCAGCAGCAACACAGGTCTCTCCTACGAGCAGTACTTC
>TRBJ2-7|TRBV28|NA|NA
CASSQDSPYEQYF
TGTGCCAGCAGTCAGGACAGTCCCTACGAGCAGTACTTC
>TRBJ1-5|TRBV27|NA|NA
CASSPSGPPTPQHF
TGTGCCAGCAGTCCGTCAGGTCCCCCCACTCCCCAGCATTTT
>TRBJ2-5|TRBV4-1|TRBD1|NA
CASSPLDRGGEVQYF
TGCGCCAGCAGCCCACTGGACAGGGGGGGGGAAGTCCAGTACTTC
>TRBJ1-6|TRBV27|NA|NA
CASRQIQDSPLHF
TGTGCCAGCAGACAGATTCAAGATTCACCCCTCCACTTT
>TRBJ2-1|TRBV11-2|TRBD2|many
CASGRTSGGNEQFF
TGTGCCAGTGGGAGGACTAGCGGGGGGAATGAGCAGTTCTTC